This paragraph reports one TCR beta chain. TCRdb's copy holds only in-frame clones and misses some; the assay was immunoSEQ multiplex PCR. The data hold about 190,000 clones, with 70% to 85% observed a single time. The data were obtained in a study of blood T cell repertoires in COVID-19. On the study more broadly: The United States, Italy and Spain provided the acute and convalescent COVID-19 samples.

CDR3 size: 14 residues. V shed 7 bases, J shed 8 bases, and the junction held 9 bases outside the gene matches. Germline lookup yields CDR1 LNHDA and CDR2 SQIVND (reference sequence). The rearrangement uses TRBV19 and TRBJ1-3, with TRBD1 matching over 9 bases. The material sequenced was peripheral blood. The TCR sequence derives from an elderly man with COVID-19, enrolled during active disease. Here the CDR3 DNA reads TGTGCCAGTAAAAGACAGGGGGAGGCGGACACCATATATTTT. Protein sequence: CASKRQGEADTIYF.